Each of the 7 T cell receptor beta chains below was sequenced from the same sample in a study of shared clonotypes between healthy human individuals. Assay used: immunoSEQ multiplex PCR; TCRdb lists only in-frame clones, some missing. Of about 2,100,000 clones listed, under 95% are singletons. Naive CD8 cells comprised CD45RO-negative, CCR7-positively selected cells, excluding terminally differentiated effector memory CD45RA+ cells. The sequencing input was naive CD8+ T cells from PBMCs. The receptors were sampled from a man aged 18 to 29 in good health. Some clones in this sample may be carry-over from other donors' samples.

In this sample, this clone turned up a few times. This sample also contains other DNA sequences that code for the same CDR3. The chain couples TRBV27 to TRBJ1-1; tentative D call: TRBD1 (6 bases). In germline, CDR1 is MNHEY, CDR2 SMNVEV (reference sequence). The V end was cut by 2 bases, the J end by 5 bases, with 12 bases between. CDR3 length: 14 amino acids. The CDR3 DNA is TGTGCCAGCAGTTTACTCGGGGGGCGGACTGAAGCTTTCTTT. It codes for CASSLLGGRTEAFF.

The chain combines TRBV5-1 with TRBJ1-5; tentative D call: TRBD1 (5 bases). The CDR3 extends over 15 amino acids. The V gene lost 1 base and the J gene lost 5 bases, with 13 bases spanning the gap. In germline, CDR1 is SGHRS, CDR2 YFSETQ. The CDR3 loop reads CASSLWPGTDQPQHF. The CDR3 coding sequence is TGCGCCAGCAGCTTGTGGCCAGGGACGGATCAGCCCCAGCATTTT.

The rearrangement links TRBV25-1 to TRBJ2-1; 8 nucleotides line up with TRBD1. V shed 8 bases and J 6 bases; nucleotides not matched to a gene: 0. There are 11 residues in the CDR3. Per germline, CDR1 MGHDK and CDR2 SYGVNS. In DNA form, the CDR3 reads TGTGCCAGCGGACAGGGCAATGAGCAGTTCTTC. Its protein is CASGQGNEQFF.

Remarks on this clone: Other nucleotide sequences from this sample produce the same CDR3. V gene TRBV9 combines with J gene TRBJ2-5; D possibly corresponds to TRBD1 (6 bases). The ends were cut back, 4 bases at V and 3 bases at J, with 13 bases in the middle. The CDR3 sequence is 14 residues long. Germline lookup yields CDR1 SGDLS and CDR2 YYNGEE. The CDR3 bases are TGTGCCAGCAGCCTCAGAGCAGGGGAAGAGACCCAGTACTTC. This encodes CASSLRAGEETQYF.

The chain combines TRBV9 with TRBJ2-2; no clear D. The germline V gene has CDR1 SGDLS and CDR2 YYNGEE. Trimming took off 0 bases at V and 7 bases at J, with 7 bases between the two ends. The CDR3 sequence is 13 residues long. The CDR3 DNA is TGTGCCAGCAGCGTAGAGGGTGGCGGGGAGCTGTTTTTT. This encodes CASSVEGGGELFF.

The chain combines TRBV11-2 with TRBJ2-7, with D perhaps matching TRBD2 (6 bases). Germline loops: CDR1 SGHAT, CDR2 FQNNGV. CDR3 size: 14 residues. V was shortened by 2 bases and J by 6 bases, with 14 bases between the two germline ends. CDR3: CASSLSLLAFEQYF. In DNA form, the CDR3 reads TGTGCCAGCAGCTTATCTCTGCTAGCGTTCGAGCAGTACTTC.

Concerning this clone: Other DNA sequences in the sample encode the same CDR3. CDR3 sequence reads: CASSSRTGSSYNEQFF. The CDR3 DNA follows: TGTGCCAGCAGCTCACGAACAGGGAGCTCCTACAATGAGCAGTTCTTC. The V and J genes are TRBV7-3 and TRBJ2-1; perhaps TRBD1 as D (6 bases). Germline V gene sequence: CDR1 SGHTA, CDR2 FQGTGA. Trimming removed 4 bases from V and 0 bases from J, with 13 bases in between. CDR3 length: 16 residues.